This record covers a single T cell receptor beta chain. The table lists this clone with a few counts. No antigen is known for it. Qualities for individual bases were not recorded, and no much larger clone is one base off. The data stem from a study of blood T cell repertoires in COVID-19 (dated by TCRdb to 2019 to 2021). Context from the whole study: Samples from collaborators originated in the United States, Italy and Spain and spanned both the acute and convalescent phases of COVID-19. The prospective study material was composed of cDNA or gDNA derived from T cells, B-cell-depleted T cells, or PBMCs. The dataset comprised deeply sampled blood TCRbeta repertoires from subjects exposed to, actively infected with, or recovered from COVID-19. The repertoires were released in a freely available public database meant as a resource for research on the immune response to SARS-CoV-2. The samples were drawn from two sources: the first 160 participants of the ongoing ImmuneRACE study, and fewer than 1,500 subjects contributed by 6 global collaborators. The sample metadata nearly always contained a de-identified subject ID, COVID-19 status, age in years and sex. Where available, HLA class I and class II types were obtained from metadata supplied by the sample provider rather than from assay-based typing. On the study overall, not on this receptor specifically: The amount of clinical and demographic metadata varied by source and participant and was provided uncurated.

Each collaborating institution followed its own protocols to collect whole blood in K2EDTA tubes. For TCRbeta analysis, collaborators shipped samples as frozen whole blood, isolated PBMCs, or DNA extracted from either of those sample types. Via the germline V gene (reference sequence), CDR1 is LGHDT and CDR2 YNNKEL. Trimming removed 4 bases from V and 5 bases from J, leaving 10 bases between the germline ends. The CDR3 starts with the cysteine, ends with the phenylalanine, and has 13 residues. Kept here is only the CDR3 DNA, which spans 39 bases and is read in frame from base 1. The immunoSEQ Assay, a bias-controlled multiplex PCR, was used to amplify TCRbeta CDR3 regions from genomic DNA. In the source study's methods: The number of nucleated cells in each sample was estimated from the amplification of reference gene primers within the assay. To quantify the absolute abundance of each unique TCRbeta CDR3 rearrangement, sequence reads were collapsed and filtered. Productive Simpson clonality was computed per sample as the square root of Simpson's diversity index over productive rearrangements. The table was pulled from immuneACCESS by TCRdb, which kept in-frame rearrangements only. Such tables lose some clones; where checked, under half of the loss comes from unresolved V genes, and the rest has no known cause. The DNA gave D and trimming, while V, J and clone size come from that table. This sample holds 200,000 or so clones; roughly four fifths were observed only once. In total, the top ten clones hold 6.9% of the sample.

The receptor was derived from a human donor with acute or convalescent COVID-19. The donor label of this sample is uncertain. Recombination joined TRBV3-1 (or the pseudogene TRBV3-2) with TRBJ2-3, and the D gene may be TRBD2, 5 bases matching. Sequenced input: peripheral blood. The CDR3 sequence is CASSPSGEDTQYF. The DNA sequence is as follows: TGTGCCAGCAGCCCTTCCGGGGAAGATACGCAGTATTTT.